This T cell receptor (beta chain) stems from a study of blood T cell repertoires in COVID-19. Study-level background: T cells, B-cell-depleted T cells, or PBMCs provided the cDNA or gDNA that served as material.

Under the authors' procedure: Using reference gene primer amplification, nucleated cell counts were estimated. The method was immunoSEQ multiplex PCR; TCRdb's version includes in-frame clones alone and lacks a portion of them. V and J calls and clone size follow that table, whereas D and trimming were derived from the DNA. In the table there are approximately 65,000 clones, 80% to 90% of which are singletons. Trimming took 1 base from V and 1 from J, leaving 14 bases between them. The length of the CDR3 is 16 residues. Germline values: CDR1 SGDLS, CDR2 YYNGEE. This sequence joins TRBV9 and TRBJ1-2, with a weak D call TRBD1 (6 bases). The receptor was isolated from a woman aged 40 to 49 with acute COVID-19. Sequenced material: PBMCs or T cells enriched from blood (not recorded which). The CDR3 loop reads CASSVYPGQINYGYTF. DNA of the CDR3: TGTGCCAGCAGCGTATACCCCGGACAGATTAACTATGGCTACACCTTC.